The next 12 T cell receptor beta chains were all read from a single sample in a study of blood T cell repertoires in COVID-19. Using immunoSEQ multiplex PCR, the repertoire was profiled, and TCRdb retains in-frame clones only, with some absent. Among about 200,000 clones listed, around 86% were seen once. Sequencing was done on a sample of PBMCs or T cells enriched from blood (not recorded which). The receptors derive from a woman aged 40-49 years with acute COVID-19.

The chain recombines TRBV29-1 with TRBJ2-5; 9 positions agree with TRBD2. The CDR3 has 15 residues. Germline CDR1 and CDR2: SQVTM and ANQGSEA. V was clipped by 4 bases and J by 4 bases; unmatched bases: 10. This CDR3 is CSVAIGGRATETQYF. The CDR3 coding sequence is TGCAGCGTTGCCATCGGCGGGAGGGCCACAGAGACCCAGTACTTC.

Concerning this clone itself: Other DNA sequences in the sample encode the same CDR3. This chain links TRBV19 with TRBJ2-1, with 12 bases identical to TRBD2. The CDR3 contains 16 residues. The V segment lost 3 bases and the J segment 3 bases; nucleotides outside the gene matches: 3. From germline, CDR1 is LNHDA and CDR2 SQIVND (reference sequence). The CDR3 coding sequence is TGTGCCAGTAGTATCGAGGGACTAGCGGGCTACAATGAGCAGTTCTTC. Translated, it gives CASSIEGLAGYNEQFF.

V usage is TRBV28 and J usage is TRBJ2-1; 10 bases map to TRBD2. J was trimmed by 4 bases and V by 6 bases; bases with no gene match: 21. The CDR3 sequence is 20 residues long. CDR1 MDHEN and CDR2 SYDVKM come from the germline V gene. The CDR3 DNA reads TGTGCCAGCAGGACCTACTACTTGAGCGGGAGGGCCCCGGGGTACAATGAGCAGTTCTTC. Its translation is CASRTYYLSGRAPGYNEQFF.

V gene TRBV19 combines with J gene TRBJ2-3; TRBD2 matches 7 bases. The germline V gene encodes CDR1 LNHDA and CDR2 SQIVND (reference sequence). The V gene end was trimmed by 7 bases and the J gene end by 6 bases; junction bases not matched to a gene: 10. There are 14 residues in the CDR3. CDR3 loop: CASIGGGFRDTQYF. The CDR3 DNA is TGTGCCAGTATTGGGGGGGGGTTCAGGGATACGCAGTATTTT.

The chain carries TRBV5-6 and TRBJ2-1, with D perhaps TRBD1 (5 bases). Germline values: CDR1 SGHDT, CDR2 YYEEEE. This CDR3 region has 14 residues. V was cut by 0 bases and J by 6 bases, with 10 bases left in between. The CDR3 sequence is CASSLEGWVNEQFF. Written as DNA, the CDR3 is TGTGCCAGCAGCTTGGAGGGGTGGGTCAATGAGCAGTTCTTC.

V is TRBV25-1 and J is TRBJ1-4; TRBD1 matches at 12 bases. V lost 3 bases, J lost 0 bases, and 5 bases stayed unmatched. Germline lookup yields CDR1 MGHDK and CDR2 SYGVNS. The CDR3 covers 18 residues. The CDR3 sequence: CASSDGTGGSTTNEKLFF. Written as DNA, the CDR3 is TGTGCCAGCAGTGACGGGACAGGGGGCTCTACAACTAATGAAAAACTGTTTTTT.

The rearrangement uses TRBV2 and TRBJ2-7; 12 bases are a match to TRBD2. J gave up 2 bases and V 4 bases, and 6 bases lay outside the gene matches. This CDR3 spans 16 amino acids. Germline CDR1 SNHLY, CDR2 FYNNEI. The CDR3 DNA follows: TGTGCCAGCAGTGGCCTCGGACTAGCGGGAACCTACGAGCAGTACTTC. Translating gives CASSGLGLAGTYEQYF.

The V call is TRBV7-9, the J call TRBJ1-1; D is ambiguous. Trimming pared 6 bases from V and 5 bases from J, leaving 10 bases between. CDR1 and CDR2 (germline): SEHNR, FQNEAQ (reference sequence). The CDR3 is 12 residues long. The CDR3 protein is CASSPGGTEAFF. The CDR3 nucleotides are TGTGCCAGCAGTCCGGGAGGGACTGAAGCTTTCTTT.

The rearrangement links TRBV9 to TRBJ2-5; perhaps TRBD2 as D (5 bases). CDR1 is SGDLS and CDR2 is YYNGEE in the germline V gene. CDR3 length: 15 residues. Trimming took 3 bases from V and 1 from J, leaving 13 bases between them. CDR3 protein: CASSATPGGQETQYF. In DNA, the CDR3 is TGTGCCAGCAGCGCAACCCCCGGAGGCCAAGAGACCCAGTACTTC. Full variable domain (missing parts from reference TRBV9 and TRBJ2-5): DSGVTQTPKHLITATGQRVTLRCSPRSGDLSVYWYQQSLDQGLQFLIQYYNGEERAKGNILERFSAQQFPDLHSELNLSSLELGDSALYFCASSATPGGQETQYFGPGTRLLVL.

The chain combines TRBV5-1 with TRBJ2-3; 10 positions agree with TRBD2. The CDR3 spans 15 residues. The junction had 6 bases not matched to a gene; V was cut back by 7 bases and J by 1 base. Germline CDR1 is SGHRS and CDR2 is YFSETQ. The CDR3 spells CASSHLAGGTDTQYF. The CDR3 DNA reads TGCGCCAGCTCCCACCTAGCGGGGGGCACAGATACGCAGTATTTT.

The chain joins TRBV7-9 to TRBJ2-7; 8 nucleotides match TRBD2. Germline V gene sequence: CDR1 SEHNR, CDR2 FQNEAQ (reference sequence). CDR3 length: 17 residues. V trimming: 5 bases; J trimming: 5 bases; junction bases outside the gene matches: 17. The CDR3 spells CASSPTSGRLDDDEQYF. The DNA for the CDR3 is TGTGCCAGCAGCCCTACTAGCGGAAGGCTGGATGACGACGAGCAGTACTTC. The full variable domain, completed using reference TRBV7-9 and TRBJ2-7, is DTGVSQNPRHKITKRGQNVTFRCDPISEHNRLYWYRQTLGQGPEFLTYFQNEAQLEKSRLLSDRFSAERPKGSFSTLEIQRTEQGDSAMYLCASSPTSGRLDDDEQYFGPGTRLTVT.

CDR3 sequence (DNA): TGTGCCAGCAGCGGCGGGGGGGCAGGTGCTTATGGCTACACCTTC. Protein product: CASSGGGAGAYGYTF. The chain links TRBV5-4 to TRBJ1-2; possible D gene TRBD1, 6 bases. The CDR3 covers 15 residues. The germline CDR1 and CDR2 sequences are SGHNT and YYREEE (reference sequence). The ends were cut back, 4 bases at V and 5 bases at J, with 18 bases in the middle.